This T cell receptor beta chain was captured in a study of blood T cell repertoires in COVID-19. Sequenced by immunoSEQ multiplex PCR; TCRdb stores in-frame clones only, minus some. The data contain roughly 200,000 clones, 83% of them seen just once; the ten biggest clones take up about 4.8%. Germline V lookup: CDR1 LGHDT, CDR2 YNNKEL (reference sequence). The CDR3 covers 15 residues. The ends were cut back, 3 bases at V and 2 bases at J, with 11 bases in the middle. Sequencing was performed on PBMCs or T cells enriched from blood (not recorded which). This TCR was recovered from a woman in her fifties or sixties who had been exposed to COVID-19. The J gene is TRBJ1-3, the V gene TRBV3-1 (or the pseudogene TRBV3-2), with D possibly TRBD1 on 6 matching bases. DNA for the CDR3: TGTGCCAGCAGCCACAGGGGAACCACTGGAAACACCATATATTTT. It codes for CASSHRGTTGNTIYF.